This passage covers 5 T cell receptor beta chains from one sample sequenced in a study of patients and donors after allogeneic stem cell transplantation. TCRdb called the RT-PCR reads again in MiXCR, with one record for every CDR3 protein. This table holds more than 150,000 distinct CDR3 sequences, less than 45% found once. The sample consisted of blood, either unsorted or a sorted T cell fraction (not recorded which). Receptors were obtained from a human donor who was either an allogeneic HSCT recipient or a stem cell or donor lymphocyte infusion donor (not recorded which). It is not recorded whose cells these are; they may come from a transplant donor.

The chain joins TRBV12-3 or TRBV12-4 to TRBJ2-2; D is unresolved. V was trimmed by 2 bases and J by 0 bases, leaving 10 bases between them. The CDR3 has 16 amino acids. CDR3 nucleotide sequence: TGTGCCAGCAGTTTATGGCACGACCCGAACACCGGGGAGCTGTTTTTT. It encodes CASSLWHDPNTGELFF.

The chain couples TRBV12-3 or TRBV12-4 to TRBJ2-7, with 14 bases aligning to TRBD2. V dropped 5 bases and J dropped 6; count of bases not matched to a gene: 12. This CDR3 comprises 17 residues. CDR3 nucleotides: TGTGCCAGCAGTGGCGGGACTAGCGGGAGCTTTCGGGGCGAGCAGTACTTC. Protein sequence: CASSGGTSGSFRGEQYF.

This clonotype was found a few times. The junction and the germline gene differ at one end; a read error may be behind it. This chain joins TRBV29-1 and TRBJ1-1; 7 nucleotides align to TRBD1. This CDR3 comprises 11 residues. Germline V CDR1 and CDR2: SQVTM, ANQGSEA. The CDR3: CSVEVGRGPLF. CDR3 nucleotide sequence: TGCAGCGTTGAAGTAGGAAGGGGGCCACTCTTT. Together with reference TRBV29-1 and TRBJ1-1, the CDR3 gives the full variable domain: SAVISQKPSRDICQRGTSLTIQCQVDSQVTMMFWYRQQPGQSLTLIATANQGSEATYESGFVIDKFPISRPNLTFSTLTVSNMSPEDSSIYLCSVEVGRGPLFGQGTRLTVV.

The chain joins TRBV9 to TRBJ1-2; TRBD1 matches at 8 bases. The CDR3 has 13 amino acids. V lost 2 bases to trimming and J lost 13 bases; unmatched junction nucleotides: 10. Looked up from germline, CDR1 is SGDLS and CDR2 is YYNGEE. The CDR3 DNA reads TGTGCCAGCAGCGTGGGGGGACAGGCGGTTTGCACCTTC. Translating it yields CASSVGGQAVCTF.

This clonotype was counted only a few times. The chain carries TRBV12-3 or TRBV12-4 and TRBJ2-1; a possible D gene is TRBD2 (6 bases). The CDR3 is 15 amino acids. V was clipped by 5 bases and J by 12 bases, with 23 bases between them. CDR3 nucleotides: TGTGCCAGCAGTCCTGCCGTCGGGGGTACAATGATGCAGTTCTTC. Translating gives CASSPAVGGTMMQFF.